This T cell receptor beta chain was profiled in a study of vaccination and CD4 T cells after COVID-19. Cultured CD4+ T cell DNA was sequenced using the Oncomine TCR Beta short-read assay. Using its own MiXCR run on the PCR reads, TCRdb lists one record per CDR3 protein. The sample shows under 20,000 distinct CDR3 sequences, approximately 49% of them seen only once. This clonotype is a singleton in its sample. As yet, its antigen is unknown. This sample's treatment: approximately nine-day PBMC culture with coronavirus spike peptide pools or control peptides (ViraFEST assay). The V end lost 4 bases, the J end lost 0 bases, and 14 bases lay between the germline ends. From germline, CDR1 is SGHNT and CDR2 YYREEE (reference sequence). This CDR3 has 16 amino acids.

The origin of this receptor is a human donor who had recovered from COVID-19. Sequencing was performed on CD4+ T cells from blood, cultured in vitro. V and J are TRBV5-4 and TRBJ2-4; D tentatively reads TRBD1 or TRBD2 (5 bases each). CDR3 protein: CASSPRDGLAKNIQYF. The CDR3 DNA follows: TGTGCCAGCAGCCCACGGGACGGCTTAGCCAAAAACATTCAGTACTTC.